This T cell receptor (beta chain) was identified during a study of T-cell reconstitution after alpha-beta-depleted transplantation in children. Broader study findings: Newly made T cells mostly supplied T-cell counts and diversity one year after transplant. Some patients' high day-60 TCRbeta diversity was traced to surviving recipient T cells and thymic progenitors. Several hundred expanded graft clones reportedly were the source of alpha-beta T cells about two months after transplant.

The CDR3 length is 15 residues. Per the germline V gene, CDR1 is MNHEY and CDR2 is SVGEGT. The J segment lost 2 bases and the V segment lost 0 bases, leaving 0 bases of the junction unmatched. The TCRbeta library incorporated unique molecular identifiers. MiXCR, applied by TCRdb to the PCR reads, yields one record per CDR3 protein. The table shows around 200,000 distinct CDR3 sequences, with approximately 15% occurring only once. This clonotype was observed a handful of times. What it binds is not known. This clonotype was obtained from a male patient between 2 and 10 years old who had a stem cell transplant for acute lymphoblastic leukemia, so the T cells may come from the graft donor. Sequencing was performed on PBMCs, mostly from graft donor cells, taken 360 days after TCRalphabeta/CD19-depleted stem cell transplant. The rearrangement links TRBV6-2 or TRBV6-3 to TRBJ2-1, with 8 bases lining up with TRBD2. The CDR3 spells CASSYSTSAYNEQFF. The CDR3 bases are TGTGCCAGCAGTTACTCGACTAGCGCCTACAATGAGCAGTTCTTC.